The 24 T cell receptor beta chains reported below all come from one sample, sequenced in a study of blood T cell repertoires in COVID-19. Profiling relied on immunoSEQ multiplex PCR, and the TCRdb table lists in-frame clones only, not all of them. This table holds roughly 80,000 clones, around 80% found once. Material for sequencing was peripheral blood. The source is a human donor in a cohort sampled during active COVID-19.

V usage is TRBV7-8 and J usage is TRBJ2-2; 8 positions agree with TRBD1. J lost 1 base, V lost 4 bases, and 2 bases had no gene match. The CDR3 loop spans 15 amino acids. Germline CDR1 is SGHVS and CDR2 is FQNEAQ. The CDR3 sequence: CASSYGTGNTGELFF. The CDR3 bases are TGTGCCAGCAGCTACGGGACAGGGAACACCGGGGAGCTGTTTTTT.

This chain uses TRBV19 with TRBJ2-7; TRBD2 matches at 7 bases. After removal of 4 bases from V and 4 bases from J, the junction contained 13 bases not matched to a gene. Germline V gives CDR1 LNHDA, CDR2 SQIVND (reference sequence). CDR3 size: 16 residues. The CDR3 here is CASSRGTGGVGYEQYF. CDR3 nucleotides: TGTGCCAGTAGTAGGGGGACGGGGGGAGTTGGATACGAGCAGTACTTC.

This chain connects TRBV6-1 to TRBJ1-1; weak D call: TRBD1 (5 bases). The CDR3 totals 17 residues. The V gene lost 1 base and the J gene lost 5 bases, with 20 bases spanning the gap. The germline V gene has CDR1 MNHNS and CDR2 SASEGT. Here the CDR3 DNA reads TGTGCCAGCAGTGAAGGTGCGGGGGTGGGTGGGAGTACTGAAGCTTTCTTT. Amino acids: CASSEGAGVGGSTEAFF.

The gene calls are TRBV18 and TRBJ2-5; a possible D gene is TRBD2 (6 bases). Per germline, CDR1 KGHSH and CDR2 LQKENI. This CDR3 contains 14 residues. V was cut by 3 bases and J by 4 bases, with 12 bases left in between. CDR3 DNA: TGTGCCAGCTCACCGACGGGAGTCCGAGAGACCCAGTACTTC. Its protein product is CASSPTGVRETQYF.

CDR3 amino acids: CASSFDRTNSPLHF. The CDR3 DNA follows: TGTGCCAGCAGCTTTGACCGGACAAATTCACCCCTCCACTTT. The rearrangement uses TRBV7-8 and TRBJ1-6, with D possibly being TRBD1 (5 bases). The length of the CDR3 is 14 residues. Trimming left V 3 bases short and J 7 bases short, with 10 bases between. CDR1 and CDR2 (germline): SGHVS, FQNEAQ.

CDR3 in amino acids: CAISGGQGANYGYTF. Here the CDR3 DNA reads TGTGCCATCAGCGGGGGACAGGGAGCTAACTATGGCTACACCTTC. The V gene is TRBV10-3, the J gene TRBJ1-2; 9 nucleotides agree with TRBD1. Trimming at V came to 6 bases and at J to 0 bases, leaving 5 bases not matched to a gene. The CDR3 is made up of 15 amino acids. The germline V gene has CDR1 ENHRY and CDR2 SYGVKD.

This rearrangement joins TRBV23-1 to TRBJ2-7; 12 bases are shared with TRBD2. Being an ORF, TRBV23-1 has a function that is uncertain. J gave up 2 bases and V 4 bases, and 21 bases lay outside the gene matches. There are 21 residues in the CDR3. As DNA, the CDR3 is TGCGCCAGCAGTCCCACCTCGCCCCTAGCGGGGGGGCCCCTTATTCCCTACGAGCAGTACTTC. Protein sequence: CASSPTSPLAGGPLIPYEQYF.

The CDR3: CASSERKNQAFF. In nucleotides, the CDR3 is TGTGCCAGCAGTGAGAGGAAAAATCAAGCTTTCTTT. This chain uses TRBV25-1 with TRBJ1-1; no clear D. In germline, CDR1 is MGHDK, CDR2 SYGVNS. The CDR3 loop spans 12 amino acids. The V gene lost 3 bases and the J gene lost 9 bases, with 11 bases spanning the gap. The variable domain in full, with the rest retrieved from reference TRBV25-1 and TRBJ1-1, is EADIYQTPRYLVIGTGKKITLECSQTMGHDKMYWYQQDPGMELHLIHYSYGVNSTEKGDLSSESTVSRIRTEHFPLTLESARPSHTSQYLCASSERKNQAFFGQGTRLTVV.

The rearrangement uses TRBV4-1 and TRBJ1-2; 7 bases line up with TRBD1. The germline CDR1 and CDR2 sequences are MGHRA and YSYEKL. J was trimmed by 7 bases and V by 4 bases; bases with no gene match: 6. The CDR3 runs 13 residues. The CDR3 spells CASSLRGSGGYTF. CDR3 DNA sequence: TGCGCCAGCAGCCTCAGGGGGAGTGGTGGCTACACCTTC.

This chain links TRBV28 with TRBJ1-6; 8 bases line up with TRBD1. The V gene end was trimmed by 5 bases and the J gene end by 4 bases; junction bases not matched to a gene: 4. Germline-derived CDR1 and CDR2 are MDHEN and SYDVKM. The CDR3 sequence is 15 residues long. The CDR3 DNA sequence: TGTGCCAGCAGTCCAGGGGGCATGTATAATTCACCCCTCCACTTT. Protein product: CASSPGGMYNSPLHF.

V is TRBV4-2 and J is TRBJ1-4, with D maybe TRBD1 (5 bases). The CDR3 has 15 residues. Deletions cut 2 bases from V and 7 bases from J, with 14 bases between. Germline V gene data show CDR1 as LGHNA and CDR2 as YNFKEQ. The CDR3 DNA reads as TGTGCCAGCAGCCAATCGTTCAGGGTTGGTGAAAAACTGTTTTTT. Its translation: CASSQSFRVGEKLFF.

The chain recombines TRBV6-5 with TRBJ2-5, with TRBD1 as a possible D gene (5 bases). The V gene's germline CDR1 is MNHEY and CDR2 SVGAGI. The CDR3 length is 13 residues. V lost 7 bases and J 1 base, leaving 10 bases between the germline ends. The CDR3 protein is CASTLQVQETQYF. Here the CDR3 DNA reads TGTGCCAGCACTCTACAGGTCCAAGAGACCCAGTACTTC.

The chain links TRBV10-3 to TRBJ1-5; D not certain. This CDR3 is built from 12 residues. Germline V gene lookup returns CDR1 ENHRY and CDR2 SYGVKD. The ends were cut back, 10 bases at V and 5 bases at J, with 12 bases in the middle. CDR3 nucleotide sequence: TGTGCCAGCGGGGTCCCCGATCAGCCCCAGCATTTT. It translates to CASGVPDQPQHF.

This clone appeared a single time. The rearrangement uses TRBV10-3 and TRBJ2-7, with TRBD1 matching 7 bases. This CDR3 spans 15 amino acids. Germline V CDR1 and CDR2: ENHRY, SYGVKD. Trimming removed 4 bases from V and 3 bases from J; junction bases left unmatched: 9. The CDR3 region has the DNA TGTGCCATCAGTGCTGGGTTGCAGGGGGTCTACGAGCAGTACTTC. It translates to CAISAGLQGVYEQYF.

This clone was seen just once. Different DNA sequences within this sample yield the same CDR3. The chain has TRBV9 and TRBJ2-2; TRBD2 matches at 9 bases. The germline V gene encodes CDR1 SGDLS and CDR2 YYNGEE. The CDR3 sequence is 19 residues long. The V and J ends lost 2 bases and 5 bases, in that order; junction bases with no gene match: 16. DNA of the CDR3: TGTGCCAGCAGCGTGACATTACTCGCGGGGGGGCTTACGACCGGGGAGCTGTTTTTT. This sequence encodes CASSVTLLAGGLTTGELFF.

The rearrangement uses TRBV19 and TRBJ1-1; D gene uncertain. Trimming took off 7 bases at V and 4 bases at J, with 19 bases between the two ends. There are 15 residues in the CDR3. Germline V gives CDR1 LNHDA, CDR2 SQIVND (reference sequence). Here the CDR3 reads CASMASLTSGTEAFF. The CDR3 nucleotides are TGTGCCAGTATGGCGAGTCTAACCTCGGGCACTGAAGCTTTCTTT.

J is TRBJ2-1 and V is TRBV3-1 (or the pseudogene TRBV3-2), with TRBD2 matching over 8 bases. The J segment lost 4 bases and the V segment lost 3 bases, leaving 5 bases of the junction unmatched. The CDR3 consists of 15 residues. The germline CDR1 and CDR2 sequences are LGHDT and YNNKEL (reference sequence). The CDR3 DNA reads as TGTGCCAGCAGCCAGGGTAGCGGGGTATACAATGAGCAGTTCTTC. Its translation: CASSQGSGVYNEQFF.

The rearrangement links TRBV3-1 (or the pseudogene TRBV3-2) to TRBJ2-1, with 10 bases identical to TRBD2. The germline V gene encodes CDR1 LGHDT and CDR2 YNNKEL (reference sequence). After removal of 6 bases from V and 1 base from J, the junction contained 9 bases not matched to a gene. The length of the CDR3 is 17 residues. The CDR3 is CASRRGVAGGSYNEQFF. The CDR3 DNA follows: TGTGCCAGCAGGCGAGGGGTAGCGGGGGGTTCCTACAATGAGCAGTTCTTC.

The chain links TRBV6-1 to TRBJ1-6; 8 bases are a match to TRBD1. After removal of 4 bases from V and 0 bases from J, the junction contained 2 bases not matched to a gene. The germline CDR1 and CDR2 sequences are MNHNS and SASEGT. CDR3 length equals 16 residues. In DNA, the CDR3 is TGTGCCAGCAGTGGGACAGGGAGCTCCTATAATTCACCCCTCCACTTT. Translating it yields CASSGTGSSYNSPLHF.

This rearrangement joins TRBV7-3 to TRBJ1-1; TRBD1 is a possible D gene (6 bases). V shed 5 bases and J shed 3 bases, with 16 bases lying between them. CDR1 is SGHTA, CDR2 FQGTGA, per germline. The CDR3 spans 15 residues. In DNA form, the CDR3 reads TGTGCCAGCAGCCCCCGGAACAACAGGGACACTGAAGCTTTCTTT. Translating gives CASSPRNNRDTEAFF.

The table lists this clone with a count of one. This chain joins TRBV28 and TRBJ1-4; no clear D. Trimming shortened V by 5 bases and J by 10 bases, and 11 bases separated the two germline ends. Germline V gene data show CDR1 as MDHEN and CDR2 as SYDVKM. The CDR3 runs 12 residues. The CDR3 loop is CASSPEHRKLFF. The CDR3, as DNA: TGTGCCAGCAGTCCCGAACACCGAAAACTGTTTTTT.

In regard to this clone: The sample carries other DNA sequences with the same CDR3. The chain employs TRBV19 and TRBJ1-4; D remains ambiguous. V lost 4 bases and J lost 4, with 7 bases in between. Germline V CDR1 and CDR2: LNHDA, SQIVND (reference sequence). The CDR3 covers 13 residues. CDR3 DNA sequence: TGTGCCAGTAGTAGGCAGGTTAATGAAAAACTGTTTTTT. Translated: CASSRQVNEKLFF. Complete variable domain (other parts from reference TRBV19 and TRBJ1-4): DGGITQSPKYLFRKEGQNVTLSCEQNLNHDAMYWYRQDPGQGLRLIYYSQIVNDFQKGDIAEGYSVSREKKESFPLTVTSAQKNPTAFYLCASSRQVNEKLFFGSGTQLSVL.

J is TRBJ2-1 and V is TRBV18; 12 bases are a match to TRBD2. Germline V CDR1 and CDR2: KGHSH, LQKENI. The CDR3 covers 17 residues. V shed 2 bases, J shed 8 bases, and the junction held 10 bases outside the gene matches. CDR3 protein: CASSPRLLAGGPHEQFF. CDR3 coding DNA: TGTGCCAGCTCACCAAGGCTACTAGCGGGGGGACCTCATGAGCAGTTCTTC.

The chain has TRBV7-3 and TRBJ2-7; 8 nucleotides agree with TRBD2. CDR1 is SGHTA, CDR2 FQGTGA, per germline. J lost 2 bases, V lost 5 bases, and 8 bases had no gene match. This CDR3 has 15 amino acids. CDR3 sequence reads: CASSLERGPAYEQYF. As DNA, the CDR3 is TGTGCCAGCAGCCTCGAGCGGGGGCCTGCCTACGAGCAGTACTTC.